The T cell receptor (beta chain) under discussion was sequenced for a study of blood T cell repertoires in COVID-19. Across under 25 US areas, participants ranged in age from about 18 to 90 years. Cohorts were assigned according to the clinical history that participants reported. Sequencing used immunoSEQ multiplex PCR; TCRdb keeps in-frame clones, though not all of them. In the table there are 230,000 or so clones, around 82% of which are singletons. The CDR3 covers 15 residues. The V end was cut by 1 base, the J end by 8 bases, with 12 bases between. In germline, CDR1 is LNHNV, CDR2 YYDKDF (reference sequence).

The sample taken for sequencing was PBMCs or T cells enriched from blood (not recorded which). The chain is built from TRBV15 and TRBJ1-6; possible D gene TRBD1, 5 bases. This receptor was obtained from a man aged 45-65 years who had recovered from COVID-19. Here the CDR3 reads CATSRAGGADSPLHF. In DNA, the CDR3 is TGTGCCACCAGCAGAGCGGGGGGAGCGGATTCACCCCTCCACTTT.